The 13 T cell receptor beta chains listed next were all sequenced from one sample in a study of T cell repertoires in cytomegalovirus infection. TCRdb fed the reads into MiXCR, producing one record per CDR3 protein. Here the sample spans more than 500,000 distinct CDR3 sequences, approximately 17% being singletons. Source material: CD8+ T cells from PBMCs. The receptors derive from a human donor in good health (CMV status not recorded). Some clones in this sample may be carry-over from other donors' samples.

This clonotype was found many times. CDR3 amino acids: CASSPNRKQETQYF. The CDR3 DNA sequence: TGTGCCAGCAGCCCTAACAGGAAACAAGAGACCCAGTACTTC. This chain joins TRBV11-1 and TRBJ2-5; a possible D gene is TRBD1 (5 bases). The CDR3 is made up of 14 amino acids. Trimming left V 5 bases short and J 2 bases short, with 12 bases between. CDR1 SGHAT and CDR2 FQDESV come from the germline V gene (reference sequence).

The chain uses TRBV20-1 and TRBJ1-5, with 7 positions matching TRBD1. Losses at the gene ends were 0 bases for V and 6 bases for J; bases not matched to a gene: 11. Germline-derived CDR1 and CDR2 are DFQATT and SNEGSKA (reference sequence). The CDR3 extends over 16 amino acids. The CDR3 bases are TGCAGTGCTAGAGATAGGCGGGACAGCCTAACTCAGCCCCAGCATTTT. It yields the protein CSARDRRDSLTQPQHF.

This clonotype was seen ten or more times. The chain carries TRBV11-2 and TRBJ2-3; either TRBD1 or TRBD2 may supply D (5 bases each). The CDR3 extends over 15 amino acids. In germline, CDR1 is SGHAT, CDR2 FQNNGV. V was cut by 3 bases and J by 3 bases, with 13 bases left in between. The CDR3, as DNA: TGTGCCAGCAGCTTCAGACGTGGGGGAACAGATACGCAGTATTTT. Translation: CASSFRRGGTDTQYF.

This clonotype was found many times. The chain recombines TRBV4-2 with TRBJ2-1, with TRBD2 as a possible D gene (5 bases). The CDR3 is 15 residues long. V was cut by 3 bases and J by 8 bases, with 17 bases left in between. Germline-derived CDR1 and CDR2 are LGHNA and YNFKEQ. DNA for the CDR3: TGTGCCAGCAGCCATCCGAGGGCGCAGGATCATGAGCAGTTCTTC. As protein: CASSHPRAQDHEQFF.

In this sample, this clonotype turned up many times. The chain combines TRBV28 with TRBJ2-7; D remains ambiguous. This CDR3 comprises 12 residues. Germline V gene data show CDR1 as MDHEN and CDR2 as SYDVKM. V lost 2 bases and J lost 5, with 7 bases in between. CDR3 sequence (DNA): TGTGCCAGCAGTTTAAGGCTGAACGAGCAGTACTTC. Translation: CASSLRLNEQYF.

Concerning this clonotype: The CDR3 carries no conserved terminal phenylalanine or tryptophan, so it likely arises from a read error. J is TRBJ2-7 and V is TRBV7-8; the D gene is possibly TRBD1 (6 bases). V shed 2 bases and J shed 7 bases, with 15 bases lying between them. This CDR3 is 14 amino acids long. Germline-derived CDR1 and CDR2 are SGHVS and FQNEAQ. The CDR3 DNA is TGTGCCAGCAGCTTAAGGACAGAACGATTGGAGCAGTACTTA. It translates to CASSLRTERLEQYL.

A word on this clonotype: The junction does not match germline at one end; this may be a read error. CDR3: CASSSGVSSYNEQLF. The CDR3 DNA reads TGTGCCAGCAGCTCAGGGGTGAGCTCCTACAATGAGCAGTTATTC. The V call is TRBV11-2, the J call TRBJ2-1; a weak D match, TRBD1 (6 bases). The CDR3 has 15 amino acids. The germline gives CDR1 SGHAT, CDR2 FQNNGV.

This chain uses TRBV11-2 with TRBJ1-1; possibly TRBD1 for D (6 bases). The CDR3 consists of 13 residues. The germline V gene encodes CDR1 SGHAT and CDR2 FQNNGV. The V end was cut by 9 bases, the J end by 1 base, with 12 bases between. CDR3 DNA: TGTGCCAGTCTGGGGACAACGAACACTGAAGCTTTCTTT. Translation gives CASLGTTNTEAFF.

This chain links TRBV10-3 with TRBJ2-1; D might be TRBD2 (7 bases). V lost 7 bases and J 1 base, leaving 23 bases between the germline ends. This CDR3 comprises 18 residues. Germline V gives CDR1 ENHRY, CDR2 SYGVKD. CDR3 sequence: CAIKEPLAGAKSYNEQFF. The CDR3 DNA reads TGTGCCATCAAGGAACCTCTCGCGGGGGCAAAGTCCTACAATGAGCAGTTCTTC.

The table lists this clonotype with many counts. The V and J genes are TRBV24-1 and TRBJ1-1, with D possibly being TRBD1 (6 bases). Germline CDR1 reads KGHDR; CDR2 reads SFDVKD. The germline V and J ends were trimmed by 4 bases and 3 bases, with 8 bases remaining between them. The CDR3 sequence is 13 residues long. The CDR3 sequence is CATSDRGDTEAFF. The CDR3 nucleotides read TGTGCCACCAGTGACAGGGGAGACACTGAAGCTTTCTTT.

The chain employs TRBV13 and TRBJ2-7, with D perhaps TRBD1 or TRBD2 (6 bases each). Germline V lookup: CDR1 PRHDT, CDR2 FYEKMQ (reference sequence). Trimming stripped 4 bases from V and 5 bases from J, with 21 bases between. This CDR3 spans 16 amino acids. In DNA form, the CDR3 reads TGTGCCAGCAGCTGGGGGGCGGATCTTAAACCCCACGAGCAGTACTTC. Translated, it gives CASSWGADLKPHEQYF.

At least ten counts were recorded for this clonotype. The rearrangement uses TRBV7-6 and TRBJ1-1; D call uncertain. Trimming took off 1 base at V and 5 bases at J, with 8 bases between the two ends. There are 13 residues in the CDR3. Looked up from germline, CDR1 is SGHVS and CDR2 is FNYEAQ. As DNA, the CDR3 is TGTGCCAGCAGCTTAGGAAGGGAAACTGAAGCTTTCTTT. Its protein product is CASSLGRETEAFF.

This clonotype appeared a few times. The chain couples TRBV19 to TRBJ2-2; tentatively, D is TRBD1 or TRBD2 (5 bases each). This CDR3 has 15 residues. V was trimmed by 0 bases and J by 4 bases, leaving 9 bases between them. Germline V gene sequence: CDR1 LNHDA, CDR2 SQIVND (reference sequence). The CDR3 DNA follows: TGTGCCAGTAGTATAGAGAGGGGCCTCACCGGGGAGCTGTTTTTT. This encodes CASSIERGLTGELFF.